Listed here are 8 T cell receptor beta chains from one sample, sequenced in a study of T cells in Graves' hyperthyroidism and ophthalmopathy. It was RNA transcripts that yielded the amplified TCR beta CDR3 regions. HTBI primers were used for first-round RT-PCR of the TCR CDR3. TCRdb used MiXCR to reprocess the multiplex PCR reads, holding one entry per CDR3 protein. The sample has under 350,000 distinct CDR3 sequences; 15% to 20% are singletons. Sequences were obtained from blood. All receptors come from a woman aged 50 to 65 with Graves' hyperthyroidism.

The V call is TRBV18, the J call TRBJ1-5, with D perhaps matching TRBD1 (6 bases). Between the trimmed V and J ends, which lost 6 bases and 0 bases, there was a span of 21 bases. The CDR3 is 18 amino acids. The V gene's germline CDR1 is KGHSH and CDR2 LQKENI. The CDR3 coding sequence is TGTGCCAGCTCGCATCGGACAGCTGCAGTACATAGCAATCAGCCCCAGCATTTT. It yields the protein CASSHRTAAVHSNQPQHF.

Many counts were recorded for this clonotype. The rearrangement uses TRBV12-3 or TRBV12-4 and TRBJ2-2; D gene uncertain. The CDR3 consists of 13 residues. V was trimmed by 8 bases and J by 1 base, leaving 8 bases between them. The CDR3 DNA reads TGTGCCAGCGAGGCAGGGAACACCGGGGAGCTGTTTTTT. Protein sequence: CASEAGNTGELFF.

This clonotype was seen only a few times. This may come from a read error, since a much larger clone is one base off. The genes are TRBV12-3 or TRBV12-4 and TRBJ1-1; D gene unclear. The CDR3 sequence is 13 residues long. V gave up 7 bases and J gave up 1 base, with 10 bases separating them. CDR3 DNA: TGTGCCAGCAACCAAGGGCGGAACACTGAAGCTTTCTTT. It encodes CASNQGRNTEAFF.

This clonotype was detected many times. The genes are TRBV6-1 and TRBJ2-1; no firm D call. This CDR3 contains 14 residues. Deletions cut 6 bases from V and 3 bases from J, with 12 bases between. In germline, CDR1 is MNHNS, CDR2 SASEGT. DNA for the CDR3: TGTGCCAGCAGCGATGTGGGATACTACAATGAGCAGTTCTTC. Protein: CASSDVGYYNEQFF.

The V and J genes are TRBV19 and TRBJ1-1; D is ambiguous. V was shortened by 10 bases and J by 1 base, with 19 bases between the two germline ends. The CDR3 is 15 residues long. Germline V gene sequence: CDR1 LNHDA, CDR2 SQIVND (reference sequence). CDR3 in amino acids: CATAPGRGPNTEAFF. DNA for the CDR3: TGTGCCACCGCACCGGGAAGAGGCCCGAACACTGAAGCTTTCTTT.

The genes are TRBV7-9 and TRBJ1-1, with D uncertain. The V gene lost 5 bases and the J gene lost 5 bases, with 12 bases spanning the gap. The CDR3 totals 13 residues. Germline CDR1 and CDR2: SEHNR and FQNEAQ (reference sequence). CDR3 nucleotides: TGTGCCAGCAGCCAGTTTCAGGAGACTGAAGCTTTCTTT. This sequence encodes CASSQFQETEAFF.

The chain recombines TRBV19 with TRBJ2-3; D ambiguous. Germline loops: CDR1 LNHDA, CDR2 SQIVND (reference sequence). The CDR3 runs to 16 residues. The V gene lost 1 base and the J gene lost 5 bases, with 16 bases spanning the gap. The CDR3 DNA reads as TGTGCCAGTAGTATAGTGGTCTGGGCTTCGGGAGATACGCAGTATTTT. Translation gives CASSIVVWASGDTQYF.

This clonotype was counted ten times or more. The chain combines TRBV28 with TRBJ2-1; 7 nucleotides line up with TRBD2. Per germline, CDR1 MDHEN and CDR2 SYDVKM. V was pared by 2 bases and J by 5 bases, with 6 bases of the junction left unmatched. The CDR3 is 15 amino acids. The CDR3 here is CASSLEGGPNNEQFF. The CDR3 coding sequence is TGTGCCAGCAGTTTAGAGGGAGGGCCGAACAATGAGCAGTTCTTC.